These 13 T cell receptor beta chains were sequenced from one sample in a study of T cells in Graves' hyperthyroidism and ophthalmopathy. Template material for amplifying TCR beta CDR3 regions consisted of RNA transcripts. The HTBI primer set drove a first-round RT-PCR of the TCR CDR3. TCRdb fed the multiplex PCR reads into MiXCR, producing one record per CDR3 protein. The table includes fewer than 650,000 distinct CDR3 sequences, more than 13% detected once. The sequenced sample consisted of blood. These receptors originate from a woman in her late teens or twenties with Graves' ophthalmopathy.

For this clonotype: Here the CDR3 omits its conserved ending phenylalanine or tryptophan, so a read error is the likely source. V gene TRBV27 combines with J gene TRBJ1-2; 7 nucleotides match TRBD1. In germline, CDR1 is MNHEY, CDR2 SMNVEV (reference sequence). CDR3 length: 15 amino acids. Trimming cost V 5 bases and J 3 bases; bases outside gene matches: 9. This CDR3 reads CASSRRQGSDYGYTL. CDR3 sequence (DNA): TGTGCCAGCAGTCGTAGACAGGGTTCCGACTATGGCTACACCCTC.

This clonotype was observed many times. The chain links TRBV20-1 to TRBJ1-6, with 9 bases matching TRBD1. With 6 bases clipped from V and 10 bases from J, the junction kept 4 bases outside the gene matches. The CDR3 consists of 12 residues. Germline assignment: CDR1 DFQATT and CDR2 SNEGSKA (reference sequence). The CDR3 loop reads CSAQGAGSPLHF. The CDR3 bases are TGCAGTGCACAGGGGGCTGGGTCACCCCTCCACTTT.

This clonotype was seen many times. This chain connects TRBV11-2 to TRBJ2-7; D gene unclear. V was pared by 4 bases and J by 3 bases, with 10 bases between. The CDR3 length is 13 residues. Germline values: CDR1 SGHAT, CDR2 FQNNGV. CDR3 protein: CASSSPSGYEQYF. CDR3 nucleotides: TGTGCCAGCAGCTCACCCAGTGGCTACGAGCAGTACTTC.

This clonotype was seen more than once but under ten times. The chain uses TRBV27 and TRBJ1-1; TRBD1 matches at 8 bases. Germline lookup yields CDR1 MNHEY and CDR2 SMNVEV (reference sequence). CDR3 size: 15 residues. Trimming removed 0 bases from V and 11 bases from J; junction bases left unmatched: 11. Written as DNA, the CDR3 is TGTGCCAGCAGTTTATCGGCAGGGGGCATTGGTGCGGCTTTCTTT. Residues: CASSLSAGGIGAAFF.

This clonotype was detected ten times or more. The J gene is TRBJ1-2, the V gene TRBV9; the D is unclear. CDR3 length: 17 residues. V was trimmed by 3 bases and J by 0 bases, leaving 18 bases between them. Per the germline V gene, CDR1 is SGDLS and CDR2 is YYNGEE. The CDR3 coding sequence is TGTGCCAGCAGCGCTCTGTGGAGTCTCCAAGCTAACTATGGCTACACCTTC. Protein: CASSALWSLQANYGYTF.

The V call is TRBV6-1, the J call TRBJ2-2, with 10 positions matching TRBD2. The germline CDR1 and CDR2 sequences are MNHNS and SASEGT. The CDR3 contains 15 residues. The ends lost 6 bases at V and 3 bases at J; junction bases unmatched: 4. The CDR3 DNA follows: TGTGCCAGCAGGGCTAGCGGGAGTGACACCGGGGAGCTGTTTTTT. It is translated as CASRASGSDTGELFF.

Written as DNA, the CDR3 is TGTGCCAGCAGGCCGGGACTAGCGGGAGAAAGCTACGAGCAGTACTTC. This translates into CASRPGLAGESYEQYF. The chain combines TRBV11-3 with TRBJ2-7, with 14 bases lining up with TRBD2. The germline V gene encodes CDR1 SGHNT and CDR2 YENEEA. The V gene end was trimmed by 6 bases and the J gene end by 3 bases; junction bases not matched to a gene: 7. The CDR3 is 16 amino acids.

With regard to this clonotype: A much larger clonotype is one base distant, so this may be a read error. This rearrangement joins TRBV6-2 or TRBV6-3 to TRBJ2-7; weak D call: TRBD2 (5 bases). Germline CDR1 and CDR2: MNHEY and SVGEGT. V dropped 0 bases and J dropped 3 bases, with 12 bases sitting between them. The CDR3 sequence is 15 residues long. This chain's CDR3 is CASSYSTESGYEQYF. Here the CDR3 DNA reads TGTGCCAGCAGTTACTCCACAGAGAGCGGCTACGAGCAGTACTTC.

This clonotype turned up a few times. The CDR3: CASSQEGDTSLFGYGYTF. The CDR3 DNA sequence: TGTGCCAGCAGCCAAGAAGGGGACACCTCCCTGTTCGGTTATGGCTACACCTTC. The chain has TRBV14 and TRBJ1-2; D possibly corresponds to TRBD1 (6 bases). The CDR3 has 18 amino acids. The V end lost 0 bases, the J end lost 5 bases, and 22 bases lay between the germline ends. Germline CDR1 is SGHDN and CDR2 is FVKESK.

V usage is TRBV7-9 and J usage is TRBJ2-4; D is possibly TRBD1 or TRBD2 (5 bases each). The germline V and J ends were trimmed by 4 bases and 1 base, with 17 bases remaining between them. Germline CDR1 and CDR2: SEHNR and FQNEAQ (reference sequence). The CDR3 is 17 amino acids. In nucleotides, the CDR3 is TGTGCCAGCAGCTCCACCCCCGGGGCAGCGGCCAAAAACATTCAGTACTTC. It codes for CASSSTPGAAAKNIQYF.

This clonotype turned up a few times. This chain joins TRBV19 and TRBJ1-5, with a possible D match to TRBD1 (5 bases). Germline V gene sequence: CDR1 LNHDA, CDR2 SQIVND (reference sequence). Trimming took off 7 bases at V and 3 bases at J, with 16 bases between the two ends. The CDR3 spans 15 residues. CDR3 amino acids: CASIDEGDPNQPQHF. The CDR3 nucleotides read TGTGCCAGTATAGACGAAGGGGATCCCAATCAGCCCCAGCATTTT.

This clonotype showed up many times. The V call is TRBV7-2, the J call TRBJ2-1; TRBD2 matches at 11 bases. The germline V gene encodes CDR1 SGHTA and CDR2 FQGNSA. Losses at the gene ends were 3 bases for V and 5 bases for J; bases not matched to a gene: 6. The CDR3 contains 16 residues. The CDR3: CASSFGPGLADNEQFF. In DNA form, the CDR3 reads TGTGCCAGCAGCTTTGGGCCGGGACTAGCGGACAATGAGCAGTTCTTC.

V is TRBV20-1 and J is TRBJ1-1; D gene uncertain. There are 12 residues in the CDR3. The V end lost 6 bases, the J end lost 3 bases, and 11 bases lay between the germline ends. Germline V gene data show CDR1 as DFQATT and CDR2 as SNEGSKA (reference sequence). This CDR3 reads CSAPTEYTEAFF. In DNA form, the CDR3 reads TGCAGTGCCCCAACCGAGTACACTGAAGCTTTCTTT.